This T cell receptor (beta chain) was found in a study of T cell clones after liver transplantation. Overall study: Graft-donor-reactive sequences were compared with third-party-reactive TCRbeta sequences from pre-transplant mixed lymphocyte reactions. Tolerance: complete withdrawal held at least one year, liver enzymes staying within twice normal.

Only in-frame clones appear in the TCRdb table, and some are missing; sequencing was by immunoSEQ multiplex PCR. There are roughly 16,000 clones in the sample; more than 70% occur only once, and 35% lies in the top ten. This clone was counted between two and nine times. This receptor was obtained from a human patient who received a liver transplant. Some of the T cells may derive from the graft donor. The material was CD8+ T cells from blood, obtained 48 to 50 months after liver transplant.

The DNA for the CDR3 is TGTGCCAGCGGATGGGTCTCCTACGAGCAGTACTTC. It specifies CASGWVSYEQYF. This sequence joins TRBV2 and TRBJ2-7, with D unclear. The V end was cut by 8 bases, the J end by 0 bases, with 8 bases between. The CDR3 loop spans 12 amino acids. Looked up from germline, CDR1 is SNHLY and CDR2 is FYNNEI. The variable domain in full, with the rest retrieved from reference TRBV2 and TRBJ2-7, is EPEVTQTPSHQVTQMGQEVILRCVPISNHLYFYWYRQILGQKVEFLVSFYNNEISEKSEIFDDQFSVERPDGSNFTLKIRSTKLEDSAMYFCASGWVSYEQYFGPGTRLTVT.